This record covers a single T cell receptor beta chain. This sample is drawn from a study of OX40 agonist ivuxolimab in advanced cancers. This CDR3 has 13 amino acids. Germline V gene sequence: CDR1 ENHRY, CDR2 SYGVKD. Unmatched junction bases numbered 3, after V lost 5 bases and J lost 3 bases. The data were produced by immunoSEQ multiplex PCR, yet TCRdb's version contains in-frame clones alone and is incomplete. The sample shows around 60,000 clones, 87% of them seen only once. The chain uses TRBV10-3 and TRBJ1-2, with 7 positions matching TRBD1. This TCR came from an adult with an advanced solid tumor such as melanoma, head and neck, liver or kidney cancer. The sample here was CD4+ or CD8+ T cells sorted from blood, taken in a trial of the OX40 agonist ivuxolimab. The CDR3 loop is CAISPGQDYGYTF. DNA for the CDR3: TGTGCCATCAGTCCCGGACAGGACTATGGCTACACCTTC.